The 14 T cell receptor beta chains in this list originate from one sample, sequenced in a study of CD8+ T cells in alopecia areata. Treatment here: oral pan-JAK inhibitor, 5-10 mg twice daily. RNA extraction and reverse transcription yielded cDNA as sequencing template. Assay used: immunoSEQ multiplex PCR; TCRdb lists only in-frame clones, some missing. Among 150,000 to 200,000 clones listed, about three fifths were seen once. The material sequenced was CD8+ T cells sorted from blood, taken at week 24, from a patient treated with tofacitinib. These receptors all stem from a human donor with alopecia areata.

There are a few counts of this clone. This sequence joins TRBV4-3 and TRBJ1-1, with a possible D match to TRBD1 (5 bases). Deletions cut 2 bases from V and 4 bases from J, with 11 bases between. The CDR3 is 14 residues long. CDR1 is LGHNA, CDR2 YSLEER, per germline. The CDR3 DNA reads as TGCGCCAGCAGCCAACAGGGTGTGGGCACTGAAGCTTTCTTT. Translated, it gives CASSQQGVGTEAFF.

Here the CDR3 DNA reads TGTGCCAGCAGAGGGACCCTGGTAGAGACCCAGTACTTC. Its protein is CASRGTLVETQYF. The V and J genes are TRBV2 and TRBJ2-5, with D perhaps given as TRBD1 or TRBD2 (5 bases each). CDR3 length: 13 amino acids. Deletions cut 6 bases from V and 4 bases from J, with 12 bases between. Germline V gene lookup returns CDR1 SNHLY and CDR2 FYNNEI.

This chain joins TRBV7-9 and TRBJ1-1; D is uncertain. From germline, CDR1 is SEHNR and CDR2 FQNEAQ (reference sequence). V gave up 7 bases and J gave up 2 bases, with 20 bases separating them. This CDR3 contains 16 residues. The CDR3 DNA sequence: TGTGCCAGCAAGGGTTGGGGTCCCCAAGTAAACACTGAAGCTTTCTTT. Encoded protein: CASKGWGPQVNTEAFF.

The chain couples TRBV15 to TRBJ2-2, with D tentatively TRBD1 or TRBD2 (5 bases each). The ends were cut back, 3 bases at V and 7 bases at J, with 6 bases in the middle. Germline values: CDR1 LNHNV, CDR2 YYDKDF (reference sequence). CDR3 length equals 12 residues. In DNA form, the CDR3 reads TGTGCCACCAGCAGTGGGGGCGGGGAGCTGTTTTTT. Translation: CATSSGGGELFF.

The V gene is TRBV29-1, the J gene TRBJ1-2; the D is unclear. Germline V gene data show CDR1 as SQVTM and CDR2 as ANQGSEA. The CDR3 covers 14 residues. The ends were cut back, 0 bases at V and 2 bases at J, with 10 bases in the middle. The CDR3 DNA follows: TGCAGCGTTGAAGATCAAAAGGGCAACTATGGCTACACCTTC. It specifies CSVEDQKGNYGYTF.

The CDR3: CASSLEAGGYYEQYF. In nucleotides, the CDR3 is TGCGCCAGCAGCTTGGAGGCAGGGGGCTACTACGAGCAGTACTTC. V usage is TRBV5-1 and J usage is TRBJ2-7, with TRBD1 matching 8 bases. The germline CDR1 and CDR2 sequences are SGHRS and YFSETQ. This CDR3 contains 15 residues. Trimming took 0 bases from V and 3 from J; bases not matched to a gene: 5.

This clone was picked up a small number of times. The chain couples TRBV29-1 to TRBJ2-3, with 14 bases aligning to TRBD2. CDR3 length: 21 residues. CDR1 is SQVTM, CDR2 ANQGSEA, per germline. Unmatched junction bases numbered 16, after V lost 0 bases and J lost 2 bases. The CDR3 DNA reads TGCAGCGTTGAAGATCCGGAGCGTACCGGGACTAGCGGGGGATCCACAGATACGCAGTATTTT. This translates into CSVEDPERTGTSGGSTDTQYF.

This clone was counted only a few times. The chain combines TRBV11-1 with TRBJ2-3, with D perhaps matching TRBD1 (5 bases). CDR3 length: 14 amino acids. Between the trimmed V and J ends, which lost 8 bases and 2 bases, there was a span of 14 bases. Germline V gene lookup returns CDR1 SGHAT and CDR2 FQDESV (reference sequence). As DNA, the CDR3 is TGTGCCAGCTCCCGAAAGGGGAACACAGATACGCAGTATTTT. Translating it yields CASSRKGNTDTQYF.

The J gene is TRBJ2-3, the V gene TRBV6-6, with no clear D. This CDR3 contains 12 residues. The germline CDR1 and CDR2 sequences are MNHNY and SVGAGI (reference sequence). Trimming shortened V by 8 bases and J by 6 bases, and 12 bases separated the two germline ends. The CDR3 loop reads CASAQSPDTQYF. In DNA, the CDR3 is TGTGCCAGCGCCCAATCGCCGGATACGCAGTATTTT.

This chain connects TRBV27 to TRBJ1-5, with D possibly matching TRBD1 (5 bases). The V end was cut by 3 bases, the J end by 0 bases, with 9 bases between. The CDR3 loop spans 15 amino acids. Per the germline V gene, CDR1 is MNHEY and CDR2 is SMNVEV (reference sequence). The CDR3 loop is CASSLGRDSNQPQHF. As DNA, the CDR3 is TGTGCCAGCAGTTTGGGCAGGGATAGCAATCAGCCCCAGCATTTT.

The chain carries TRBV27 and TRBJ2-5, with TRBD2 as a possible D gene (5 bases). Germline CDR1 MNHEY, CDR2 SMNVEV (reference sequence). The CDR3 extends over 15 amino acids. Trimming took off 0 bases at V and 5 bases at J, with 13 bases between the two ends. CDR3 region: CASSLSEAQSETQYF. For the CDR3, the DNA is TGTGCCAGCAGTTTATCGGAGGCTCAATCGGAGACCCAGTACTTC.

The chain couples TRBV5-1 to TRBJ2-1; D remains ambiguous. The V end lost 7 bases, the J end lost 4 bases, and 18 bases lay between the germline ends. The CDR3 runs 15 residues. The germline V gene encodes CDR1 SGHRS and CDR2 YFSETQ. The CDR3 protein is CASSQTTKGYNEQFF. CDR3 nucleotides: TGCGCCAGCTCCCAGACCACGAAAGGTTACAATGAGCAGTTCTTC. The full variable domain, completed using reference TRBV5-1 and TRBJ2-1, is KAGVTQTPRYLIKTRGQQVTLSCSPISGHRSVSWYQQTPGQGLQFLFEYFSETQRNKGNFPGRFSGRQFSNSRSEMNVSTLELGDSALYLCASSQTTKGYNEQFFGPGTRLTVL.

This clone was picked up a small number of times. The genes are TRBV30 and TRBJ2-7; D is uncertain. The CDR3 is 12 residues long. CDR1 is GTSNPN and CDR2 is SVGIG in the germline V gene (reference sequence). V was cut by 2 bases and J by 1 base, with 6 bases left in between. This CDR3 reads CAWSTYSYEQYF. The CDR3, as DNA: TGTGCCTGGAGTACTTATTCCTACGAGCAGTACTTC.

This clone has more than one count but fewer than ten. The gene calls are TRBV6-5 and TRBJ1-1; D might be TRBD1 (5 bases). V lost 7 bases and J 5 bases, leaving 14 bases between the germline ends. The CDR3 contains 13 residues. The germline V gene encodes CDR1 MNHEY and CDR2 SVGAGI. The CDR3 here is CASTYGGGTEAFF. The CDR3 region has the DNA TGTGCCAGCACCTACGGGGGGGGGACTGAAGCTTTCTTT.